This T cell receptor (beta chain) is drawn from a study of cytomegalovirus exposure and HLA in healthy donors. Primers: 60 Vbeta forward and 13 Jbeta reverse. Clones were sequenced by immunoSEQ multiplex PCR, and TCRdb holds only the in-frame ones, with some missing. The profile shows roughly 150,000 clones, almost 80% of them singletons. Donors in the study were healthy people who gave bone marrow. V was clipped by 0 bases and J by 4 bases; unmatched bases: 7. CDR3 length: 16 residues. The germline V gene encodes CDR1 MNHEY and CDR2 SVGAGI. Material for sequencing was PBMCs. The sequence was obtained from a male donor in good health and CMV-seronegative. This chain uses TRBV6-5 with TRBJ2-7; the match to TRBD1 covers 9 bases. This CDR3 reads CASSYSITGGFYEQYF. The CDR3 coding sequence is TGTGCCAGCAGTTACTCGATTACAGGGGGCTTTTACGAGCAGTACTTC.